The 14 T cell receptor beta chains presented below share a single source sample, sequenced in a study of CD8+ T cells in alopecia areata. Extraction and reverse transcription of RNA yielded cDNA as the sequencing template. Data came from immunoSEQ multiplex PCR; TCRdb stores just in-frame clones and leaves some out. Recorded here are under 350,000 clones, none singletons. Separation of pooled cutaneous lymph node cells was by sorting with CD4, CD8alpha, NKG2D, NKG2ACE and other markers. The material sequenced was CD4+ T cells sorted from a lymph node. The receptor source for this set is a C3H/HeJ mouse with alopecia areata. The strain is characterized by the MHC haplotype H2-k.

This clone was counted only a few times. Gene labels here are mouse ones. The read ends 3 residues shy of where the CDR3 ends; the end is completed using the germline J gene. The chain employs TRBV19 and TRBJ1-6; the match to TRBD1 covers 10 bases. TRBJ1-6 qualifies as an ORF whose function is uncertain. The germline gives CDR1 FNHDT, CDR2 SITEND (reference sequence). The CDR3 runs to 16 residues. V was clipped by 5 bases and J by 3 bases; unmatched bases: 5. The CDR3 sequence: CASRTGTGVYNSPLYF. Partial CDR3 DNA: TGTGCCAGCAGAACCGGGACAGGGGTCTATAATTCGCCC.

The sample holds many counts of this clone. Genes and germline come from the mouse. Read sequence stops 4 residues before the CDR3 end, and the germline J gene provides the missing end. The chain is built from TRBV19 and TRBJ2-2; 12 bases match TRBD2. Germline trimming cut 4 bases from V and 5 bases from J; bases unmatched to any gene: 6. The CDR3 spans 16 residues. CDR1 and CDR2 (germline): FNHDT, SITEND (reference sequence). The CDR3 spells CASSLTGTGGTGQLYF. The DNA read from the CDR3 is TGTGCCAGCAGTCTCACCGGGACTGGGGGGACCGGG.

This clone came up a few times. The gene names here belong to mouse. The missing CDR3 end, 4 residues past where the read stops, is filled in from the germline J gene. The genes are TRBV31 and TRBJ2-3; TRBD2 matches 12 bases. V trimming: 3 bases; J trimming: 3 bases; junction bases outside the gene matches: 4. Germline-derived CDR1 and CDR2 are GKSSPN and SITVG. The CDR3 runs 15 residues. The covered CDR3 bases are TGTGCCTGGAGCGCGACTGGGGGGGCGGCAGAA. Protein product: CAWSATGGAAE. The full CDR3 protein is CAWSATGGAAETLYF.

The sample holds a few counts of this clone. The gene names given are mouse names. The read ends 3 residues shy of where the CDR3 ends; the end is completed using the germline J gene. The V gene is TRBV5, the J gene TRBJ1-6, with D uncertain. TRBJ1-6 is an open reading frame whose function is uncertain. Germline V gene data show CDR1 as LGHNA and CDR2 as YNLKQL (reference sequence). V was pared by 0 bases and J by 3 bases, with 9 bases between. The CDR3 covers 16 residues. The part of the CDR3 DNA that was read is TGTGCCAGCAGCCAAGATTACATTTACTATAATTCGCCC. Its translation: CASSQDYIYYNSP. The full CDR3 sequence reads CASSQDYIYYNSPLYF.

The table lists this clone with a few counts. Mouse germline and gene names are used. The CDR3 is cut off 4 residues early in the read; its end comes from the germline J gene. This chain uses TRBV5 with TRBJ2-7; 9 nucleotides align to TRBD2. CDR1 and CDR2 (germline): LGHNA, YNLKQL (reference sequence). J was trimmed by 3 bases and V by 0 bases; bases with no gene match: 3. There are 15 residues in the CDR3. The part of the CDR3 DNA that was read is TGTGCCAGCAGCCAAGACTCGACTGGGGGCTAT. Protein product: CASSQDSTGGY. The whole CDR3 protein is CASSQDSTGGYEQYF.

The sample holds a few counts of this clone. Gene names and germline match the mouse. From the germline J gene comes the end of the CDR3, since the read stops 4 residues before it. The chain links TRBV13-3 to TRBJ2-1, with 10 positions matching TRBD2. Trimming cost V 1 base and J 1 base; bases outside gene matches: 5. Germline V gene lookup returns CDR1 NNHDY and CDR2 SYVADS. The CDR3 length is 17 residues. The CDR3 region is CASSDSPDWGNYAEQFF. The covered CDR3 bases are TGTGCCAGCAGTGATTCCCCGGACTGGGGGAACTATGCT.

This clone was recorded a few times. Germline and genes: mouse. The sequence runs out 4 residues before the end of the CDR3; the remainder is reconstructed from the germline J gene. At the DNA level, this CDR3 is encoded by other sequences in the same sample as well. The chain couples TRBV13-3 to TRBJ2-4, with TRBD1 matching over 9 bases. The CDR3 extends over 13 amino acids. CDR1 and CDR2 from the germline V gene are NNHDY and SYVADS. CDR3: CASSPGTGNTLYF. Partial CDR3 DNA: TGTGCCAGCAGCCCCGGGACAGGGAAC.

This clone was counted between two and nine times. Gene names follow the mouse nomenclature. The read comes to an end 4 residues before the CDR3 does, leaving the germline J gene to fill in the end. The chain recombines TRBV19 with TRBJ1-1, with 7 bases matching TRBD1. The CDR3 spans 11 residues. Germline V gene data show CDR1 as FNHDT and CDR2 as SITEND (reference sequence). The CDR3 sequence is CASEQGSEVFF. CDR3 DNA, as far as it was read: TGTGCCAGCGAACAGGGGTCA. Together with reference TRBV19 and TRBJ1-1, the CDR3 gives the full variable domain: GGIITQTPKFLIGQEGQKLTLKCQQNFNHDTMYWYRQDSGKGLRLIYYSITENDLQKGDLSEGYDASREKKSSFSLTVTSAQKNEMAVFLCASEQGSEVFFGKGTRLTVV.

This clone was observed a few times. Mouse gene names and germline throughout. Read sequence stops 4 residues before the CDR3 end, and the germline J gene provides the missing end. This CDR3 is also generated by other DNA sequences in the sample. This chain joins TRBV13-1 and TRBJ2-3; the match to TRBD2 covers 8 bases. Per germline, CDR1 NSHNY and CDR2 SYGAGN. CDR3 length: 15 amino acids. V dropped 5 bases and J dropped 0; count of bases not matched to a gene: 5. The CDR3 reads CASSGLGTSAETLYF. The CDR3 DNA, read in part, is TGTGCCAGCAGCGGACTGGGAACTAGTGCAGAA.

Details on this clone: All gene names here are mouse names. The read finishes 4 residues shy of the CDR3 end, and the germline J gene is used to complete it. The sample has other DNA sequences that encode this CDR3 too. This chain joins TRBV1 and TRBJ2-5; 8 bases fit TRBD2. The V and J ends lost 1 base and 0 bases, in that order; junction bases with no gene match: 0. The CDR3 covers 15 residues. Germline CDR1 is NSQYPW and CDR2 is LRSPGD (reference sequence). Incomplete CDR3 DNA: TGCACCTGCAGTGCAGCTGGGGGGAACCAAGAC. Its protein product is CTCSAAGGNQD. The full CDR3 protein reads CTCSAAGGNQDTQYF.

Notes on this clone: Germline and genes here are mouse. The read terminates 4 residues ahead of where the CDR3 ends, so the germline J gene completes it. The chain uses TRBV14 and TRBJ2-5; the match to TRBD2 covers 10 bases. CDR1 is SGHDT, CDR2 FRDEAV, per germline. CDR3 length equals 15 residues. V shed 4 bases and J 0 bases; nucleotides not matched to a gene: 2. CDR3 protein: CASSTDWGNQDTQYF. The covered CDR3 bases are TGTGCCAGCAGTACGGACTGGGGGAACCAAGAC. The complete variable domain, with remaining parts taken from reference TRBV14 and TRBJ2-5, reads EAGVTQSPRYAVLQEGQAVSFWCDPISGHDTLYWYQQPRDQGPQLLVYFRDEAVIDNSQLPSDRFSAVRPKGTNSTLKIQSAKQGDTATYLCASSTDWGNQDTQYFGPGTRLLVL.

Turning to this clone: Germline and genes: mouse. The read is 4 residues too short to cover the CDR3 end, so that end is filled in from the germline J gene. This sequence joins TRBV13-3 and TRBJ1-2; 10 nucleotides match TRBD1. V was pared by 1 base and J by 1 base, with 1 base of the junction left unmatched. Germline loops: CDR1 NNHDY, CDR2 SYVADS. This CDR3 spans 15 amino acids. CDR3 DNA, as far as it was read: TGTGCCAGCAGTGATAGGGACAGGGGAAACTCC. This encodes CASSDRDRGNS. The complete CDR3 reads CASSDRDRGNSDYTF.

To note about this clone: Here the gene names and germline are mouse. Read coverage stops 4 residues before the CDR3 terminus; the germline J gene supplies the remainder. The chain couples TRBV13-2 to TRBJ2-3; D uncertain. V was clipped by 3 bases and J by 0 bases, with 8 bases between them. The CDR3 contains 14 residues. CDR1 NNHNN and CDR2 SYGAGS come from the germline V gene (reference sequence). The DNA read from the CDR3 is TGTGCCAGCGGTGCGACAACTAGTGCAGAA. Translating gives CASGATTSAE. From start to end, the CDR3 is CASGATTSAETLYF.

As for this clone: Mouse names are used for the genes. The DNA ends 4 residues before the CDR3 does, and the rest of the CDR3 is filled in from the germline J gene. Other DNA variants within this sample encode the same CDR3. The chain carries TRBV19 and TRBJ1-1, with no clear D. CDR3 length equals 13 residues. Trimming stripped 2 bases from V and 1 base from J, with 6 bases between. Germline V gene sequence: CDR1 FNHDT, CDR2 SITEND (reference sequence). CDR3 DNA (partial): TGTGCCAGCAGTATTGTCAGAAACACA. The encoded protein is CASSIVRNT. The full CDR3 is CASSIVRNTEVFF.